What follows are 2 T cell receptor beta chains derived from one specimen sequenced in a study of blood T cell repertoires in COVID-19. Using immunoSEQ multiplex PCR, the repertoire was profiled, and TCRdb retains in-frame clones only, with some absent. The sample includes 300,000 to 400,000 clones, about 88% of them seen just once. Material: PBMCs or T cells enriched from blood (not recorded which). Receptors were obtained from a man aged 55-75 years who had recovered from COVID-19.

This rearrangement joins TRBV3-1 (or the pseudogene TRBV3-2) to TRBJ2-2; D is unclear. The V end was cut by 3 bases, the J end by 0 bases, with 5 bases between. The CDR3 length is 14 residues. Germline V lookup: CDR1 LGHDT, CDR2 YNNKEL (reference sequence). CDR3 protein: CASSQAPNTGELFF. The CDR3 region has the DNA TGTGCCAGCAGCCAGGCTCCGAACACCGGGGAGCTGTTTTTT.

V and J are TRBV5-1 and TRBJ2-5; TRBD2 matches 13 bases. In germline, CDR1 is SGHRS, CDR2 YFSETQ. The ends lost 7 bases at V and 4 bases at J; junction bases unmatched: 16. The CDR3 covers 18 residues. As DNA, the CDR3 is TGCGCCAGCGCCATCGGACTAGCGGGAGAACCCAGGGTAGAGACCCAGTACTTC. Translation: CASAIGLAGEPRVETQYF.